A single sample gave rise to the 6 T cell receptor beta chains below, sequenced in a study of blood T cell repertoires in COVID-19. Measured with immunoSEQ multiplex PCR; TCRdb has only the in-frame clones, and not every one. The sample consists of 150,000 to 200,000 clones, 75% to 90% of them appearing once. The specimen sequenced was peripheral blood. Receptor source: a man in his fifties or sixties with acute or convalescent COVID-19.

The chain recombines TRBV27 with TRBJ2-7; D unresolved. The V and J ends lost 10 bases and 7 bases respectively, with 11 bases between them. CDR1 is MNHEY, CDR2 SMNVEV, per germline (reference sequence). This CDR3 is built from 10 residues. CDR3 DNA sequence: TGTGCCACCCTTGTGCGGGAGCAGTACTTC. Amino acids: CATLVREQYF.

V and J are TRBV21-1 and TRBJ1-6; TRBD1, as called in the table, went unchecked against the DNA. TRBV21-1 is reported as a pseudogene. The CDR3 loop spans 18 amino acids. CDR3 sequence: CASSRKYRTGEINSPLHF. As DNA, the CDR3 is TGTGCCAGCAGCAGAAAATATCGGACAGGAGAGATAAATTCACCCCTCCACTTT.

The chain uses TRBV2 and TRBJ2-3; weak D call: TRBD2 (5 bases). Germline V gene lookup returns CDR1 SNHLY and CDR2 FYNNEI. The length of the CDR3 is 14 residues. The V end was cut by 7 bases, the J end by 0 bases, with 11 bases between. CDR3 loop: CASNSGGSTDTQYF. CDR3 nucleotides: TGTGCCAGCAATTCCGGCGGGAGCACAGATACGCAGTATTTT.

Worth noting for this clone: An end of the junction does not agree with germline; a read error may underlie this. The rearrangement joins TRBV7-6 to TRBJ2-7; D is perhaps TRBD1 (6 bases). CDR3 length: 15 amino acids. Germline lookup yields CDR1 SGHVS and CDR2 FNYEAQ. Written as DNA, the CDR3 is TGTGCCAGCAGCCTAGCCGATGGACAGAGCTACGAGCAGTACTTC. It translates to CASSLADGQSYEQYF. Full variable domain (missing parts from reference TRBV7-6 and TRBJ2-7): GAGVSQSPRYKVTKRGQDVALRCDPISGHVSLYWYRQALGQGPEFLTYFNYEAQQDKSGLPNDRFSAERPEGSISTLTIQRTEQRDSAMYRCASSLADGQSYEQYFGPGTRLTVT.

This chain links TRBV27 with TRBJ2-5, with 11 bases aligning to TRBD2. This CDR3 has 14 amino acids. V dropped 6 bases and J dropped 3; count of bases not matched to a gene: 3. Germline CDR1 and CDR2: MNHEY and SMNVEV (reference sequence). The CDR3 nucleotides read TGTGCCAGCAGCCGGGGACTAGCGGAAGAGACCCAGTACTTC. Amino acids: CASSRGLAEETQYF.

The sample holds one count of this clone. This chain uses TRBV7-3 with TRBJ2-5; 8 positions match TRBD2. There are 13 residues in the CDR3. Germline lookup yields CDR1 SGHTA and CDR2 FQGTGA. The junction had 3 bases not matched to a gene; V was cut back by 5 bases and J by 4 bases. The CDR3 spells CASSPGRGETQYF. CDR3 bases: TGTGCCAGCAGCCCCGGGAGGGGAGAGACCCAGTACTTC.